The present entry profiles one TCR beta chain with its context. Generated by immunoSEQ multiplex PCR, the TCRdb table keeps only in-frame clones and is missing some. The repertoire holds some 210,000 clones, with approximately 91% as singletons. The sample belongs to a study of blood T cell repertoires in COVID-19. On the study more broadly: Sites in the United States, Italy and Spain provided acute and convalescent COVID-19 samples.

Sequencing was performed on peripheral blood. This receptor was identified in a woman in her 40s who had recovered from COVID-19.

As DNA, the CDR3 is TGTGCCGCGCGGGACAGGGCGGAGTGGGAGACCCAGTACTTC. Its protein is CAARDRAEWETQYF. J is TRBJ2-5 and V is TRBV6-5; 9 nucleotides agree with TRBD1. The CDR3 consists of 14 residues. V lost 11 bases and J lost 5; bases outside the gene matches: 12. Germline V gives CDR1 MNHEY, CDR2 SVGAGI.